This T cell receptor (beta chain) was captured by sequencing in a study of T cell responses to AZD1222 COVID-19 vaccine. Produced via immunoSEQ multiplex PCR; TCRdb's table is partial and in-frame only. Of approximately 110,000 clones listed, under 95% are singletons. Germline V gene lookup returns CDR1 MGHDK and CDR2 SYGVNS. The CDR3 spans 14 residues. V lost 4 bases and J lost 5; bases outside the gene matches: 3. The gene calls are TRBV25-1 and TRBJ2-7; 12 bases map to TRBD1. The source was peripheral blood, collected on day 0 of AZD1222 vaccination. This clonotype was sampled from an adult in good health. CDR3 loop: CASSGGQGADEQYF. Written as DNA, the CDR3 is TGTGCCAGCAGTGGGGGACAGGGGGCTGACGAGCAGTACTTC.